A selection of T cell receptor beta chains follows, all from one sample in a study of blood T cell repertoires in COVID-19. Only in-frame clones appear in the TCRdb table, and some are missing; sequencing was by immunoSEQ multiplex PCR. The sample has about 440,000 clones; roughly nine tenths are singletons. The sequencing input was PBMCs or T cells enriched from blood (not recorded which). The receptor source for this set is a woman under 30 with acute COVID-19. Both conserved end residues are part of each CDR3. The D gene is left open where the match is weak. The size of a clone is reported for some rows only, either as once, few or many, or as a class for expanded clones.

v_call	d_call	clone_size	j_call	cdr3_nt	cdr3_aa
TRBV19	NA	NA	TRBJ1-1	TGTGCCAGTAGGGGCCCACAGGGAAGGGGAACCACTGAAGCTTTCTTT	CASRGPQGRGTTEAFF
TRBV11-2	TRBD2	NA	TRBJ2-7	TGTGCCAGCAGCTTCTCTAGCGGGCAGAAGGTTTACGAGCAGTACTTC	CASSFSSGQKVYEQYF
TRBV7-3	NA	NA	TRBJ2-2	TGTGCCAGCACCCCCGGGAACACCGGGGAGCTGTTTTTT	CASTPGNTGELFF
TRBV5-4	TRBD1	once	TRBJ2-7	TGTGCCAGCAGCTCCCGGACAGGGTACGACGAGCAGTACTTC	CASSSRTGYDEQYF
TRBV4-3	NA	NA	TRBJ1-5	TGCGCCAGCAGCCAGGGGGGGGATAGCAATCAGCCCCAGCATTTT	CASSQGGDSNQPQHF
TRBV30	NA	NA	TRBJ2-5	TGTGCCTGGAGTGTACCTCTCCAGTGGGAGACCCAGTACTTC	CAWSVPLQWETQYF
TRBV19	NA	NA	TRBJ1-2	TGTGCCCCCCTGGGGGACACGATTGGGTATGGCTACACCTTC	CAPLGDTIGYGYTF
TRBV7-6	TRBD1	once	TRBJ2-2	TGTGCCAGCAGCTTAGGGGACAGGGGGGCCGGGGAGCTGTTTTTT	CASSLGDRGAGELFF
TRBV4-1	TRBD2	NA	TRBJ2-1	TGCGCCAGCAGCCACCTCAGCGGGAGGGCGACTAATGAGCAGTTCTTC	CASSHLSGRATNEQFF
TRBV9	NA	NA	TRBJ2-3	TGTGCCAGCAGCGTAGACGGGAGTAGCACAGATACGCAGTATTTT	CASSVDGSSTDTQYF
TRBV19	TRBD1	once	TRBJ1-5	TGTGCCAGTAGTATAGGGACAGGGGTGAATCAGCCCCAGCATTTT	CASSIGTGVNQPQHF
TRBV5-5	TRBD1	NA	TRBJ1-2	TGTGCCAGCAGCTACATGGACAGGGCCTACACCTTC	CASSYMDRAYTF
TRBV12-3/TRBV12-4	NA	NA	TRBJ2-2	TGTGCCAGCAGTTGGACTGTAACCGGGGAGCTGTTTTTT	CASSWTVTGELFF
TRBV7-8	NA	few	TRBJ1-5	TGTGCCAGCAGCTTAAAGGGAGATTATAGCAATCAGCCCCAGCATTTT	CASSLKGDYSNQPQHF
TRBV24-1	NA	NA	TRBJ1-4	TGTGCCACCAGTGCAGGGAACAATGAAAAACTGTTTTTT	CATSAGNNEKLFF
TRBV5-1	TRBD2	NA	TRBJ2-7	TGCGCCAGCAGCTTGTTGGGGGAGGGCCTCGGCGAGCAGTACTTC	CASSLLGEGLGEQYF